Listed below are T cell receptor beta chains from one sample, sequenced in a study of T-cell memory formation after mild COVID-19. TCRdb reprocessed the 5' RACE reads via MiXCR and lists one record per CDR3 protein. The data hold about 150,000 distinct CDR3 sequences, with under 25% observed a single time. Sequencing used PBMCs or a T cell subset sorted from them (not recorded which). These receptors originate from an adult woman who had mild COVID-19 (a few samples of this study predate the infection). Cell type and time point are not known. The CDR3 runs from the conserved cysteine through the conserved F or W. A D gene is named only where the DNA matches it firmly.

D: NA
J: TRBJ1-5
V: TRBV20-1
CDR3: CSASVFKADNNQPQHF

D: NA
J: TRBJ2-7
V: TRBV7-8
CDR3: CASSLDRVRFREQYF

D: TRBD1
J: TRBJ2-1
V: TRBV14
CDR3: CASSQLDRAYNEQFF

D: TRBD2
J: TRBJ2-1
V: TRBV4-3
CDR3: CASSQGHSGLNEQFF

D: TRBD2
J: TRBJ2-5
V: TRBV5-1
CDR3: CASSPGDYPQETQYF

D: NA
J: TRBJ2-1
V: TRBV28
CDR3: CASSPPSRNEQFF

D: NA
J: TRBJ2-5
V: TRBV30
CDR3: CAWRELQRLKETQYF

D: TRBD1
J: TRBJ1-1
V: TRBV20-1
CDR3: CSAVRQGDTEAFF

D: NA
J: TRBJ1-1
V: TRBV5-1
CDR3: CASTPAGWNTEAFF

D: TRBD2
J: TRBJ2-1
V: TRBV5-1
CDR3: CASSLELAGGVNEQFF